This TCR beta chain was obtained from a study of early T cells in non-severe SARS-CoV-2 infection. Study information: The sequenced material was bulk RNA from unsorted whole blood, and its chains were unpaired. Broader study findings: Clonotype matching in VDJdb favored anti-spike CD8 responses and did not capture private and CD4 specificities.

Each single cDNA molecule received a unique molecular identifier. TCRdb called the 5' RACE reads again in MiXCR, with one record for every CDR3 protein. The sample has 35,000 to 40,000 distinct CDR3 sequences, roughly 4.5% seen once; the top ten hold around 15%. The CDR3 is 15 residues long. From germline, CDR1 is DFQATT and CDR2 SNEGSKA (reference sequence). Trimming removed 1 base from V and 3 bases from J, with 16 bases in between. The sample holds many counts of this clonotype. The antigen remains unidentified. The sample taken for sequencing was whole blood. J is TRBJ2-7 and V is TRBV20-1, with no clear D. The sequence was obtained from an adult who was a healthcare worker with PCR-confirmed SARS-CoV-2 infection or an uninfected control (not recorded which). CDR3 amino acids: CSARARPGSNYEQYF. The CDR3 region has the DNA TGCAGTGCTAGAGCACGTCCGGGCAGTAACTACGAGCAGTACTTC.